This record covers a single T cell receptor beta chain. Its antigen remains unidentified. TCRdb's table, derived via immunoSEQ multiplex PCR, lists solely in-frame clones and lacks some. The sample carries over 15,000 clones, 88% recorded once. Selected pancreatic ductal adenocarcinoma patients had undergone surgery without neoadjuvant therapy. Trimming took 5 bases from V and 5 from J, leaving 19 bases between them. The CDR3 has 15 residues. Looked up from germline, CDR1 is SEHNR and CDR2 is FQNEAQ (reference sequence). The data are from a study of T cells in pancreatic ductal adenocarcinoma. Study findings and constraints: The resected cohort was biased toward the minority with early-stage disease. Blood had more productive templates and around 8.5-fold more unique clonotypes than tumor.

Input material: PBMCs. The origin of this receptor is a human donor with pancreatic ductal adenocarcinoma. This chain uses TRBV7-9 with TRBJ2-7; possibly TRBD2 for D (7 bases). CDR3 in DNA: TGTGCCAGCAGCCCAAAGGGGGGGCCAGTCCACGAGCAGTACTTC. Encoded protein: CASSPKGGPVHEQYF.